This passage covers 23 T cell receptor beta chains from one sample sequenced in a study of blood T cells in healthy people across ages. A second roughly 6 to 12 cycle PCR used barcoded and J-beta primers. TCRdb called the 5' RACE reads again in MiXCR, with one record for every CDR3 protein. The data hold 650,000 or so distinct CDR3 sequences, with 45% to 60% observed a single time. The sample comprised blood. These receptors were collected from a woman of 80 years or more in good health.

V gene TRBV6-1 combines with J gene TRBJ1-6; D may be TRBD1 (6 bases). Germline-derived CDR1 and CDR2 are MNHNS and SASEGT. V lost 8 bases to trimming and J lost 7 bases, with 24 bases between them. The CDR3 is made up of 17 amino acids. The CDR3 spells CASGHSPGAVENSPLHF. CDR3 coding DNA: TGTGCCAGCGGTCATTCTCCAGGGGCTGTAGAGAATTCACCCCTCCACTTT.

The chain recombines TRBV5-1 with TRBJ2-3; 10 bases fit TRBD1. Germline CDR1 is SGHRS and CDR2 is YFSETQ. This CDR3 has 17 amino acids. V trimming: 4 bases; J trimming: 2 bases; junction bases outside the gene matches: 10. The CDR3 DNA is TGCGCCAGCAGCAGGGACAGGGGCCAGTCACTCACAGATACGCAGTATTTT. It yields the protein CASSRDRGQSLTDTQYF. Together with reference TRBV5-1 and TRBJ2-3, the CDR3 gives the full variable domain: KAGVTQTPRYLIKTRGQQVTLSCSPISGHRSVSWYQQTPGQGLQFLFEYFSETQRNKGNFPGRFSGRQFSNSRSEMNVSTLELGDSALYLCASSRDRGQSLTDTQYFGPGTRLTVL.

This rearrangement joins TRBV28 to TRBJ1-3; 8 bases align to TRBD1. Germline V gene sequence: CDR1 MDHEN, CDR2 SYDVKM. With 9 bases clipped from V and 0 bases from J, the junction kept 10 bases outside the gene matches. This CDR3 comprises 16 residues. The CDR3 region has the DNA TGTGCCAGTAGTGCGCCAGGGGGCTTCTCTGGAAACACCATATATTTT. Translation gives CASSAPGGFSGNTIYF.

A single count supports this clonotype. A much larger clone lies one base from this, so it may be a read error. The CDR3 is CASSLGTVKTDEQYF. Written as DNA, the CDR3 is TGCGCCAGCAGCCTAGGGACAGTAAAAACCGACGAGCAGTACTTC. V is TRBV5-1 and J is TRBJ2-7; 7 bases map to TRBD1. Trimming at V came to 4 bases and at J to 5 bases, leaving 12 bases not matched to a gene. From germline, CDR1 is SGHRS and CDR2 YFSETQ. The CDR3 extends over 15 amino acids.

The rearrangement links TRBV20-1 to TRBJ2-3; D unclear. From germline, CDR1 is DFQATT and CDR2 SNEGSKA (reference sequence). The CDR3 is made up of 18 amino acids. Trimming left V 0 bases short and J 4 bases short, with 23 bases between. CDR3 sequence reads: CSARDPSPLTRGSDTQYF. The DNA of the CDR3 is TGCAGTGCTAGAGACCCTTCCCCATTAACGAGAGGCTCAGATACGCAGTATTTT.

CDR3 nucleotide sequence: TGTGCCAGCAGGCCCGAGGGGGCGTACACCGGGGAGCTGTTTTTT. Translation gives CASRPEGAYTGELFF. The chain uses TRBV12-3 or TRBV12-4 and TRBJ2-2, with TRBD1 identical over 7 bases. The CDR3 length is 15 residues. J lost 3 bases, V lost 6 bases, and 7 bases had no gene match.

This clonotype was seen repeatedly, ten times or more. This chain links TRBV25-1 with TRBJ2-1; TRBD2 matches at 9 bases. In germline, CDR1 is MGHDK, CDR2 SYGVNS. The CDR3 covers 15 residues. V lost 3 bases and J lost 7; bases outside the gene matches: 7. In DNA, the CDR3 is TGTGCCAGCAGTGACCTCGCGGGGGGGGAAAATGAGCAGTTCTTC. This gives the protein CASSDLAGGENEQFF.

J is TRBJ2-3 and V is TRBV4-3, with D possibly TRBD1 on 5 matching bases. The CDR3 has 15 amino acids. Per the germline V gene, CDR1 is LGHNA and CDR2 is YSLEER. The V and J ends lost 1 base and 1 base respectively, with 9 bases between them. The CDR3 sequence: CASSQGARGTDTQYF. The CDR3 nucleotides are TGCGCCAGCAGCCAAGGCGCCAGGGGCACAGATACGCAGTATTTT.

This clonotype was picked up many times. J is TRBJ2-4 and V is TRBV20-1, with a tentative D call TRBD2 (7 bases). The V gene lost 5 bases and the J gene lost 1 base, with 12 bases spanning the gap. Germline-derived CDR1 and CDR2 are DFQATT and SNEGSKA (reference sequence). The CDR3 length is 14 residues. DNA for the CDR3: TGCAGTGCTCTTGGGGGGGCCGCCAAAAACATTCAGTACTTC. This gives the protein CSALGGAAKNIQYF.

With regard to this clonotype: A much larger clonotype is one base distant, so this may be a read error. The CDR3 here is CASSELKDASVETQFF. The CDR3 coding sequence is TGTGCCAGCAGTGAATTAAAGGACGCTAGCGTAGAGACCCAGTTCTTC. This chain joins TRBV25-1 and TRBJ2-1, with a possible D match to TRBD2 (6 bases). The germline gives CDR1 MGHDK, CDR2 SYGVNS. The CDR3 is 16 residues long. The ends were cut back, 1 base at V and 13 bases at J, with 23 bases in the middle.

This clonotype was picked up many times. The chain uses TRBV7-2 and TRBJ2-3, with 10 nucleotides matching TRBD2. Germline V gene lookup returns CDR1 SGHTA and CDR2 FQGNSA. The J segment lost 2 bases and the V segment lost 7 bases, leaving 6 bases of the junction unmatched. The CDR3 has 15 residues. The CDR3 region is CASNTSGTFTDTQYF. Here the CDR3 DNA reads TGTGCCAGCAATACTAGCGGGACATTCACAGATACGCAGTATTTT.

This clonotype was counted a few times. The rearrangement uses TRBV6-5 and TRBJ2-7, with 7 bases that match TRBD1. The CDR3 runs to 16 residues. The trim removed 0 bases at V and 3 bases at J, leaving 8 bases unmatched. Germline CDR1 MNHEY, CDR2 SVGAGI. The CDR3 coding sequence is TGTGCCAGCAGTTACTCAATTACGGGACAGAGCTACGAGCAGTACTTC. Translating it yields CASSYSITGQSYEQYF.

CDR3 region: CASSWRVGYTF. In nucleotides, the CDR3 is TGTGCCAGCAGTTGGAGGGTCGGCTACACCTTC. The J gene is TRBJ1-2, the V gene TRBV12-3 or TRBV12-4; the D is unclear. This CDR3 comprises 11 residues. V lost 4 bases, J lost 8 bases, and 8 bases lay in between.

Worth noting for this clonotype: A read error may explain this, as a much larger clone is one base away. The J gene is TRBJ2-5, the V gene TRBV2; perhaps TRBD1 as D (6 bases). Germline CDR1 is SNHLY and CDR2 is FYNNEI. With 6 bases removed from V and 11 bases from J, the gap between germline ends came to 19 bases. The CDR3 spans 13 residues. CDR3 in DNA: TGTGCCAGCAGGGCAGGGGAATACAATGAGCAGTACTTC. This gives the protein CASRAGEYNEQYF.

Ten or more counts support this clonotype. The chain is built from TRBV10-3 and TRBJ2-3, with D possibly being TRBD2 (6 bases). V lost 6 bases and J 4 bases, leaving 14 bases between the germline ends. The CDR3 is 14 amino acids. CDR1 is ENHRY, CDR2 SYGVKD, per germline. CDR3 coding DNA: TGTGCCATCAGCCAACTAGCATCGGCAGATACGCAGTATTTT. It encodes CAISQLASADTQYF.

As to this clonotype: This sequence may be a read error, since a much larger clone differs from it by one base. The V call is TRBV4-2, the J call TRBJ2-3; weak D call: TRBD2 (5 bases). V lost 7 bases to trimming and J lost 2 bases, with 16 bases between them. CDR1 is LGHNA and CDR2 is YNFKEQ in the germline V gene. The CDR3 spans 15 residues. CDR3 DNA sequence: TGTGCCAGCACCCGTGCGGGCAGTAACACAGATACGCAGTATTTT. Its protein product is CASTRAGSNTDTQYF.

At least ten counts were recorded for this clonotype. The rearrangement links TRBV20-1 to TRBJ2-1, with D uncertain. The length of the CDR3 is 11 residues. Trimming stripped 0 bases from V and 10 bases from J, with 7 bases between. Germline V lookup: CDR1 DFQATT, CDR2 SNEGSKA (reference sequence). This chain's CDR3 is CSARDPSEQFF. In DNA form, the CDR3 reads TGCAGTGCTAGAGACCCGTCCGAGCAGTTCTTC.

V usage is TRBV10-3 and J usage is TRBJ2-5, with 7 bases matching TRBD1. The CDR3 is 15 amino acids. Germline values: CDR1 ENHRY, CDR2 SYGVKD. Unmatched junction bases numbered 3, after V lost 0 bases and J lost 2 bases. The CDR3: CAISESGDRQETQYF. In DNA form, the CDR3 reads TGTGCCATCAGTGAGTCAGGGGACAGACAAGAGACCCAGTACTTC.

With regard to this clonotype: This may arise from a read error, as a much more abundant clone is one base away. The chain recombines TRBV27 with TRBJ2-7; a weak D match, TRBD2 (5 bases). Germline V lookup: CDR1 MNHEY, CDR2 SMNVEV (reference sequence). The CDR3 totals 13 residues. CDR3 residues: CAGSLGRDYEQYF. The CDR3 nucleotides read TGTGCCGGCAGTTTAGGACGGGACTACGAGCAGTACTTC.

The chain couples TRBV10-3 to TRBJ1-2; 12 nucleotides align to TRBD1. With 6 bases clipped from V and 7 bases from J, the junction kept 6 bases outside the gene matches. This CDR3 comprises 14 residues. Germline values: CDR1 ENHRY, CDR2 SYGVKD. CDR3 nucleotide sequence: TGTGCCATCAGGGCCGGGACAGGGGGCGTTGGCTACACCTTC. Protein product: CAIRAGTGGVGYTF.

The rearrangement joins TRBV6-1 to TRBJ2-7; 11 bases match TRBD2. CDR3 size: 18 residues. V lost 5 bases, J lost 2 bases, and 14 bases stayed unmatched. Germline V gives CDR1 MNHNS, CDR2 SASEGT. CDR3 in DNA: TGTGCCAGCAGTACCCTAGGGACTACGGGACTAGCGGCCTACGAGCAGTACTTC. Its translation: CASSTLGTTGLAAYEQYF.

V and J are TRBV6-1 and TRBJ1-6, with TRBD1 identical over 10 bases. The V gene end was trimmed by 7 bases and the J gene end by 8 bases; junction bases not matched to a gene: 5. This CDR3 region has 14 residues. Germline V CDR1 and CDR2: MNHNS, SASEGT. In nucleotides, the CDR3 is TGTGCCAGCATGGACAGGGGGTACGATTCACCCCTCCACTTT. Protein product: CASMDRGYDSPLHF.

This chain connects TRBV29-1 to TRBJ2-1, with unresolved D. The CDR3 spans 11 residues. V lost 7 bases, J lost 3 bases, and 7 bases lay in between. Germline assignment: CDR1 SQVTM and CDR2 ANQGSEA. The CDR3 region has the DNA TGCAGCGGGCGCGACTACAATGAGCAGTTCTTC. As protein: CSGRDYNEQFF.